This TCR beta chain emerged from a study of sequential checkpoint blockade in melanoma. Stated treatment: randomized to nivolumab then ipilimumab (arm A) or the reverse (arm B). The CDR3 is made up of 16 amino acids. The junction had 10 bases not matched to a gene; V was cut back by 3 bases and J by 4 bases. CDR1 and CDR2 from the germline V gene are SGHDT and YYEEEE. Some clones are missing from TCRdb's copy, which holds only in-frame ones; the method was immunoSEQ multiplex PCR. The data contain some 18,000 clones, approximately 80% of them singletons. The chain employs TRBV5-6 and TRBJ1-2, with 9 bases fitting TRBD1. This TCR was sampled from a human donor with melanoma. The source was CD8+ T cells sorted from blood (inferred from file names), collected from a patient given nivolumab and ipilimumab in sequence. The CDR3 nucleotides are TGTGCCAGCAGCTGGGGACAGGGAGAAGCTATCTATGGCTACACCTTC. Translating it yields CASSWGQGEAIYGYTF.